Reported below is one T cell receptor beta chain. Its specificity is unknown. Naive CD4+ T cells were purified with Tregs depleted by CD25. Study-wide findings and caveats: Tumor memory CD4+ T cell TCR gene usage clustered with blood and lymph node memory CD4+ cells and lymph node naive CD4+ cells. Tumor Tregs overlapped most with tumor, then blood, naive CD4+ cells.

After constant-region reverse-primer amplification, full-length variable regions underwent semi-nested PCR with Nested Universal Primer A. TCRdb re-derived calls from the 5' RACE reads in MiXCR, one entry per CDR3 protein. The table lists 55,000 to 75,000 distinct CDR3 sequences, more than 25% of them singletons. The V gene end was trimmed by 7 bases and the J gene end by 2 bases; junction bases not matched to a gene: 9. This CDR3 comprises 15 residues. Germline CDR1 is MNHEY and CDR2 is SVGEGT. The sample taken for sequencing was tumor-infiltrating naive CD4+ T cells sorted from the breast tumor. Subset specified: naive CD4+ T cells, CD4+CD45RA+CD25-. The chain links TRBV6-2 or TRBV6-3 to TRBJ2-5, with 8 bases lining up with TRBD2. The sequence was obtained from a female donor with breast cancer. CDR3 amino acids: CASTTTSDQQETQYF. The CDR3 DNA follows: TGTGCCAGCACGACGACTAGCGACCAGCAAGAGACCCAGTACTTC.